This T cell receptor (beta chain) was retrieved from a study of cytomegalovirus exposure and HLA in healthy donors (TCRdb year 2017). With respect to the entire study: In an earlier analysis of some 610 of the donors, about 270 Gb of sequence data and some 100 million unique TCR beta sequences from roughly 200 million T cells were reported. Roughly 300 gigabases of sequencing data and around 90 million unique TCR sequences made up an early release that covered nearly 650 HLA-typed donors. Of the 398 genotyped donors, 80% to 90% were placed in the genetic ancestry cluster associated with self-reported Caucasian donors. The aim of the study was to test whether cataloging public T cell receptors could identify signatures of past pathogen exposure. Using immunosequencing, the study profiled T cell repertoires from around 680 subjects and related those repertoires to cytomegalovirus serostatus. A separate validation cohort of approximately 120 different subjects was used in addition to the roughly 700-subject first cohort. The study combined high-throughput TCR immunosequencing, statistical association of individual TCRs with disease status, and machine learning to predict cytomegalovirus infection status. In a later analysis, previously published TCR beta repertoires from 666 donors were re-analyzed and high-resolution HLA genotyping was added so that TCR occurrence patterns could be studied. Rather than using new phenotypic data, the later analysis identified candidate immune exposures from TCR beta sequences and from how often those sequences occurred across donors. An earlier analysis of around 580 of the donors used high-throughput TCR beta sequencing to judge whether each TCR beta V gene segment behaved as functional or pseudogenic. Donor age, sex, ethnicity and CMV serostatus were compiled alongside the repertoire data. A later genetic analysis used genome-wide SNP genotypes for about 65% of the roughly 670 donors, treating that subset as a discovery cohort. All discovery cohort repertoires had been generated on a single sequencing platform. Class I and class II HLA loci were covered by the typing at four-digit resolution. The number of donors typed differed by locus, with 629-630 for A, B, C, DRB1 and DQB1, 522 for DQA1, 606 for DPA1, and around 460 for DPB1. A few DR-DQ haplotypes were treated as single units for association and clustering because of strong linkage in the cohort. Among under 450 genotyped donors of the cohort, an average of about 240,000 unique TCR beta nucleotide sequences were sequenced per donor, approximately 20% of them non-productive.

Worth noting for this clone: Its recognized antigen is unknown. Per-base quality was not reported, and no clone a single base away is much larger than it.

General conclusions and limits of the study: In a later analysis, TCR association rates were found to vary across HLA loci, with the most associated TCRs seen for DRB1 alleles and the fewest for HLA-C alleles. A further reported finding was that TCR beta sequences accurately predicted the HLA-A and HLA-B alleles for most subjects in the first cohort. An association between a missense DCLRE1C variant and V-gene and J-gene trimming of TCR beta chains was found in a later genetic analysis and replicated in an independent cohort. According to the authors, the approach could potentially be generalized to other disease states and immunological phenotypes. At a false discovery rate of 0.05, a later analysis linked around 15,000 TCR beta sequences to specific HLA alleles. In an earlier analysis of several hundred of the donors, most TCR beta V segments were observed in productive rearrangements about 90% or about 30% of the time, broadly matching IMGT annotations. The classifier was reported to diagnose cytomegalovirus status with high specificity and sensitivity in both the original cohort and the validation cohort. Because HLA typing was missing for some donors at each locus, association tests included only the typed subset. The cohort was sequenced for TCR beta chains only, and without alpha or paired-chain data the features that could be detected were limited. While some public TCRs were present in many individuals, most TCR sequences turned up only very rarely across donors. A later analysis found that most CMV-associated TCR beta chains appeared HLA-restricted, with HLA associations seemingly driven largely by CMV exposure. CMV serostatus was the only immune exposure information available for the cohort. Presence/absence analyses assumed roughly uniform sequencing depth across donors, an assumption that may not hold. A later analysis reported that several top co-occurrence clusters appeared linked to parvovirus B19, influenza, CMV and Epstein-Barr virus. The sequencing pipeline was judged likely to have produced a cluster of highly shared sequence variants as a technical artifact. The study gave a list of some 150 TCR beta chains associated with cytomegalovirus. Linkage disequilibrium might explain the correlated functional status among segregating V segments, but an unknown experimental factor could not be excluded. Compared with the approximately 710-donor mean, donors in an Asian-associated ancestry cluster had fewer N-insertions in productive TCRs, according to a later genetic analysis. In vitro tests confirmed that a few of the cytomegalovirus-associated TCR beta chains recognize cytomegalovirus antigens. Strong co-occurrence of HLA alleles, especially DR and DQ, made assigning TCR associations to individual alleles difficult. In a later analysis, HLA-associated TCR beta chains showed more clonal expansion and lower generation probabilities than non-associated chains that were equally common. Because counts were too low, more than 15 rarely observed V segments, including chromosome 9 orphons, were left out of the earlier analysis of over 550 of the donors. Because the 87-base-pair reads could not distinguish some IMGT-functional V segments, including TRBV6-2 and TRBV6-3, those segments were excluded.

In total, approximately 690 healthy bone marrow donors made up the cohort. Cohort members were all nominally healthy when sampled, although unrecorded immune exposures were likely present. The donor was CMV seropositive and was included in the group of 250 to 300 seropositive cohort members. A peripheral blood sample was provided by each donor, and peripheral blood mononuclear cells were used for TCR beta sequencing. The Qiagen DNeasy Blood Extraction Kit was used to extract genomic DNA from the blood cell samples. Library prep was done by the immunoSEQ multiplex PCR assay. For the multiplex PCR, a mixture combining 60 forward primers for TCR Vbeta segments and 13 reverse primers for TCR Jbeta segments was used. The CDR3 region of rearranged TCR beta genes was amplified from genomic DNA with a multiplex PCR assay. The amplified TCR beta libraries were sequenced on the Illumina HiSeq System as 87-base-pair reads. The authors' pipeline ran thus. Across the 500 to 700 repertoires, a later analysis counted 60 million to 90 million unique TCR beta chains, some 11 million of which were shared by at least two donors. A nearest-neighbor algorithm error-corrected the raw reads and collapsed the reads into unique sequences, merging closely related sequences to remove PCR and sequencing errors. Alignment of CDR3 sequences to IMGT reference sequences was used to assign V, D and J gene segments. For a sequence to be retained, at least a six-nucleotide match to both a V gene segment and a J gene segment was required. Rearrangements were called productive when the CDR3 lacked stop codons and stayed in frame with V and J; all others were non-productive. CDR3 was defined according to IMGT convention as the region running from the second conserved V-encoded cysteine to the conserved J-encoded phenylalanine. The earlier analysis of a few hundred of the donors excluded any sequence lacking an unambiguous match to a single V gene segment. In an earlier analysis of around 590 of the donors, a V segment was called functional when productive rearrangements were above 56.7%, and segregating when the standard deviation between donors exceeded 5%. A statistical classification framework was developed to diagnose cytomegalovirus status using the catalog of TCR beta chain sequences. In a later analysis, V and J genes were assigned by comparing TCR nucleotide sequences against IMGT/GENE-DB human TR gene sequences. A later analysis assigned CDR3 sequences and most-parsimonious VDJ recombination scenarios with the TCRdist pipeline. In a later analysis, each TCR beta chain was defined by its CDR3 amino acid sequence together with its V-gene family, and reads lacking a unique V-gene family were excluded. To address suspected cross-contamination and a sequencing artifact, a later analysis removed a few hundred highly shared, low-generation-probability nucleotide sequences. For each public chain, a later analysis derived a clonal expansion index from normalized ranks of inferred template counts within each repertoire. A later analysis computed generation probabilities with a VDJ recombination model fitted to out-of-frame rearrangements, and checked the results against IGoR. In a later analysis, TCR-TCR, TCR-HLA and TCR-CMV co-occurrence was scored with hypergeometric tests, and a repertoire-size bias correction was applied to TCR pairs. In a later analysis, false discovery rates were estimated by permuting HLA or CMV assignments 20 times. A later analysis grouped co-occurring TCRs with DBSCAN, adding TCRdist sequence similarity when clustering within HLA-allele-positive subsets. Co-occurrence clustering excluded repertoires with fewer than 30,000 or more than 120,000 public chains, plus five with anomalous nucleotide sharing. Entries here come from immuneACCESS through TCRdb and include only in-frame sequences with V and J called. Some clones fail to appear in such tables; in the studies checked, an unresolved V gene covers under half of the shortfall, and the cause of the remainder is unknown. D and trimming were read from the DNA, whereas the V and J calls and clone size are those reported in that table. The sample records roughly 160,000 clones, about 80% of which are singletons. The ten largest clones represent 11% to 15% of the sample.

Counted from cysteine to phenylalanine, this CDR3 has 14 amino acids. Here the CDR3 DNA is all that survives: 42 bases in frame from base 1. Trimming removed 0 bases from V and 4 bases from J, leaving 11 bases between the germline ends. The germline V gene provides CDR1 SGHDT and CDR2 YYEEEE. Sequenced material: PBMCs. The clonotype originates from a man between 45 and 60 years old in good health and CMV-seropositive. Here the chain combines TRBV5-6 and TRBJ2-7; a confident D gene designation cannot be given. CDR3 region: CASSLGRSIYEQYF. The nucleotide sequence is given as TGTGCCAGCAGCTTGGGCCGGTCGATATACGAGCAGTACTTC. Extended through the reference TRBV5-6 and TRBJ2-7 proteins, this CDR3 yields the full variable domain: DAGVTQSPTHLIKTRGQQVTLRCSPKSGHDTVSWYQQALGQGPQFIFQYYEEEERQRGNFPDRFSGHQFPNYSSELNVNALLLGDSALYLCASSLGRSIYEQYFGPGTRLTVT.